These 32 T cell receptor beta chains came from one sample sequenced in a study of T cell repertoires in aging, cancer and after chemotherapy. Peripheral blood genomic DNA, not sorted cells or RNA, was the template. A mixed TRB-A/B primer pool amplified rearranged TRB by multiplex touch-down PCR. TCRdb reprocessed the multiplex PCR reads with MiXCR, giving one entry per CDR3 protein. The top ten clones hold roughly 3.8% of a sample with roughly 8,500 distinct CDR3 sequences, approximately 52% of them seen once. The sequencing sample was made of blood. Receptors were obtained from a human donor with a solid tumor.

This clonotype has more than one count but fewer than ten. V is TRBV27 and J is TRBJ2-1; no definite D call. V was cut by 0 bases and J by 4 bases, with 7 bases left in between. CDR3 length: 14 amino acids. CDR1 is MNHEY and CDR2 is SMNVEV in the germline V gene (reference sequence). The CDR3 nucleotides read TGTGCCAGCAGTTTATCGTGGATGTACAATGAGCAGTTCTTC. It translates to CASSLSWMYNEQFF.

V gene TRBV4-3 combines with J gene TRBJ2-7; D not resolved. Trimming removed 0 bases from V and 3 bases from J, with 6 bases in between. The CDR3 is 13 residues long. Germline CDR1 and CDR2: LGHNA and YSLEER. The CDR3 protein is CASSQDSGYEQYF. The DNA for the CDR3 is TGCGCCAGCAGCCAAGATTCAGGCTACGAGCAGTACTTC.

This chain links TRBV7-3 with TRBJ2-1; 7 bases match TRBD2. CDR3 size: 16 residues. Trimming removed 3 bases from V and 3 bases from J; junction bases left unmatched: 8. CDR1 is SGHTA, CDR2 FQGTGA, per germline. The DNA of the CDR3 is TGTGCCAGCAGCTTGGGGGGGAGCGGGAACTACAATGAGCAGTTCTTC. Its translation: CASSLGGSGNYNEQFF.

The chain has TRBV6-5 and TRBJ2-7; 7 positions agree with TRBD2. Germline V gene lookup returns CDR1 MNHEY and CDR2 SVGAGI. V dropped 2 bases and J dropped 5; count of bases not matched to a gene: 3. The CDR3 length is 13 residues. CDR3 loop: CASSYTSGNEQYF. The CDR3 bases are TGTGCCAGCAGTTACACGAGCGGGAACGAGCAGTACTTC.

The rearrangement uses TRBV5-1 and TRBJ1-4; a weak D match, TRBD1 (5 bases). The CDR3 consists of 14 residues. Germline-derived CDR1 and CDR2 are SGHRS and YFSETQ. Trimming took off 0 bases at V and 7 bases at J, with 10 bases between the two ends. For the CDR3, the DNA is TGCGCCAGCAGCTTGGAGCAGGGACGTGAAAAACTGTTTTTT. Its translation: CASSLEQGREKLFF.

The chain carries TRBV20-1 and TRBJ1-5; TRBD1 agrees at 7 bases. J was trimmed by 4 bases and V by 5 bases; bases with no gene match: 2. CDR3 length: 12 residues. CDR1 is DFQATT, CDR2 SNEGSKA, per germline (reference sequence). Written as DNA, the CDR3 is TGCAGTGCTCAGGGGGGGAATCAGCCCCAGCATTTT. This codes for CSAQGGNQPQHF.

CDR3 amino acids: CSARVHSNTEAFF. CDR3 nucleotides: TGCAGTGCTAGAGTTCATTCGAACACTGAAGCTTTCTTT. V is TRBV20-1 and J is TRBJ1-1, with unresolved D. This CDR3 contains 13 residues. Germline CDR1 and CDR2: DFQATT and SNEGSKA (reference sequence). Deletions cut 1 base from V and 1 base from J, with 7 bases between.

A few counts support this clonotype. This rearrangement joins TRBV5-6 to TRBJ1-1; TRBD1 agrees at 7 bases. The V gene's germline CDR1 is SGHDT and CDR2 YYEEEE. Trimming cost V 5 bases and J 1 base; bases outside gene matches: 5. There are 14 residues in the CDR3. CDR3 loop: CASRAGTANTEAFF. The CDR3 DNA follows: TGTGCCAGCAGAGCCGGGACAGCGAACACTGAAGCTTTCTTT.

V and J are TRBV7-3 and TRBJ2-7; 8 positions agree with TRBD1. Germline CDR1 SGHTA, CDR2 FQGTGA. The CDR3 runs 13 residues. CDR3: CDSSFGTGNEQYF. In nucleotides, the CDR3 is TGTGACAGTAGTTTTGGGACAGGAAACGAGCAGTACTTC.

This clonotype was seen a single time. CDR3 bases: TGCGCCAGCAGCCTAACAATCAGCGGGGGCTCCTACGAGCAGTACTTC. Amino acid sequence: CASSLTISGGSYEQYF. The V call is TRBV4-3, the J call TRBJ2-7; 8 bases are shared with TRBD2. From germline, CDR1 is LGHNA and CDR2 YSLEER. With V trimmed by 4 bases and J by 0 bases, 8 bases remained unmatched. The CDR3 contains 16 residues.

This clonotype was seen only a few times. The chain couples TRBV7-2 to TRBJ1-6, with 11 bases fitting TRBD1. Germline V CDR1 and CDR2: SGHTA, FQGNSA. The J segment lost 10 bases and the V segment lost 4 bases, leaving 6 bases of the junction unmatched. The CDR3 consists of 15 residues. The CDR3 sequence: CASSWGQGDFSPLHF. CDR3 DNA: TGTGCCAGCAGCTGGGGACAGGGGGACTTCTCACCCCTCCACTTT.

The V gene is TRBV30, the J gene TRBJ1-5; D gene uncertain. Deletions cut 0 bases from V and 1 base from J, with 4 bases between. Per the germline V gene, CDR1 is GTSNPN and CDR2 is SVGIG (reference sequence). This CDR3 is 13 amino acids long. The chain's CDR3 is CAWSVRSNQPQHF. CDR3 coding DNA: TGTGCCTGGAGTGTACGGAGCAATCAGCCCCAGCATTTT. The whole variable domain, filled in from reference TRBV30 and TRBJ1-5, reads SQTIHQWPATLVQPVGSPLSLECTVEGTSNPNLYWYRQAAGRGLQLLFYSVGIGQISSEVPQNLSASRPQDRQFILSSKKLLLSDSGFYLCAWSVRSNQPQHFGDGTRLSIL.

This clonotype has just a few counts. The V and J genes are TRBV19 and TRBJ2-7; D tentatively reads TRBD1 or TRBD2 (5 bases each). This CDR3 contains 15 residues. In germline, CDR1 is LNHDA, CDR2 SQIVND (reference sequence). The germline V and J ends were trimmed by 5 bases and 1 base, with 15 bases remaining between them. The CDR3 loop is CASSRDADLSYEQYF. In DNA, the CDR3 is TGTGCCAGTAGTCGGGACGCGGACTTATCCTACGAGCAGTACTTC.

V is TRBV11-2 and J is TRBJ2-2; 7 bases match TRBD1. Germline-derived CDR1 and CDR2 are SGHAT and FQNNGV. This CDR3 comprises 16 residues. V shed 3 bases and J 5 bases; nucleotides not matched to a gene: 9. CDR3 protein: CASSFRQGRGTGELFF. The CDR3 bases are TGTGCCAGCAGCTTCCGACAGGGACGTGGTACCGGGGAGCTGTTTTTT. Combining the CDR3 with reference TRBV11-2 and TRBJ2-2 gives the whole variable domain EAGVAQSPRYKIIEKRQSVAFWCNPISGHATLYWYQQILGQGPKLLIQFQNNGVVDDSQLPKDRFSAERLKGVDSTLKIQPAKLEDSAVYLCASSFRQGRGTGELFFGEGSRLTVL.

This clonotype was counted between two and nine times. V is TRBV6-5 and J is TRBJ2-3; 16 bases map to TRBD2. Germline assignment: CDR1 MNHEY and CDR2 SVGAGI. V trimming: 0 bases; J trimming: 5 bases; junction bases outside the gene matches: 2. This CDR3 is 17 amino acids long. The CDR3 DNA reads as TGTGCCAGCAGTTACTCGGGACTAGCGGGAGGGGTAGATACGCAGTATTTT. This encodes CASSYSGLAGGVDTQYF.

The chain joins TRBV5-5 to TRBJ1-1; TRBD1 matches 8 bases. Germline loops: CDR1 SGHKS, CDR2 YYEKEE (reference sequence). The CDR3 has 14 amino acids. The ends lost 5 bases at V and 3 bases at J; junction bases unmatched: 6. CDR3 nucleotide sequence: TGTGCCAGCAGTTCAGGGGGCGCGGACACTGAAGCTTTCTTT. The encoded protein is CASSSGGADTEAFF.

Written as DNA, the CDR3 is TGTGCCAGCAGTCTATCCCCCAGGGGGAGTGGGAACACTGAAGCTTTCTTT. Protein product: CASSLSPRGSGNTEAFF. The J gene is TRBJ1-1, the V gene TRBV6-5; 7 nucleotides match TRBD1. Unmatched junction bases numbered 13, after V lost 5 bases and J lost 1 base. The CDR3 is 17 amino acids. CDR1 and CDR2 (germline): MNHEY, SVGAGI.

CDR3 loop: CASSLGMSYGYTF. The DNA for the CDR3 is TGTGCCAGCAGCTTAGGAATGAGTTATGGCTACACCTTC. The chain carries TRBV7-9 and TRBJ1-2, with D unclear. Trimming shortened V by 1 base and J by 5 bases, and 8 bases separated the two germline ends. Per the germline V gene, CDR1 is SEHNR and CDR2 is FQNEAQ (reference sequence). This CDR3 spans 13 amino acids.

This chain connects TRBV5-1 to TRBJ2-2; 10 nucleotides match TRBD2. Trimming at V came to 4 bases and at J to 4 bases, leaving 4 bases not matched to a gene. CDR1 is SGHRS and CDR2 is YFSETQ in the germline V gene. The length of the CDR3 is 15 residues. The CDR3, as DNA: TGCGCCAGCAGCGGGGGACTAGCGTCCACCGGGGAGCTGTTTTTT. It yields the protein CASSGGLASTGELFF.

The rearrangement links TRBV28 to TRBJ1-2; D gene ambiguous. The ends were cut back, 3 bases at V and 4 bases at J, with 6 bases in the middle. CDR3 length: 12 amino acids. Germline values: CDR1 MDHEN, CDR2 SYDVKM. The DNA of the CDR3 is TGTGCCAGCAGTTTCAGTGGCTATGGCTACACCTTC. This encodes CASSFSGYGYTF.

The table lists this clonotype with a count of one. The V gene is TRBV30, the J gene TRBJ1-2, with D unclear. Trimming removed 0 bases from V and 4 bases from J, with 6 bases in between. Per germline, CDR1 GTSNPN and CDR2 SVGIG (reference sequence). The CDR3 extends over 12 amino acids. CDR3 protein: CAWSVGGYGYTF. The CDR3 bases are TGTGCCTGGAGTGTAGGCGGCTATGGCTACACCTTC.

The rearrangement uses TRBV2 and TRBJ2-7; D possibly corresponds to TRBD1 (6 bases). Trimming removed 7 bases at V and 2 bases at J, with 12 bases between. Germline V lookup: CDR1 SNHLY, CDR2 FYNNEI. This CDR3 is 13 amino acids long. The CDR3 region is CASTRDIAYEQYF. The CDR3 DNA is TGTGCCAGCACCCGGGACATCGCCTACGAGCAGTACTTC.

This clonotype was found a few times. The chain's CDR3 is CASSRGVGSPLHF. For the CDR3, the DNA is TGTGCCAGCAGCCGTGGGGTGGGGTCACCCCTCCACTTT. The V gene is TRBV7-2, the J gene TRBJ1-6, with D unclear. This CDR3 spans 13 amino acids. The V end lost 5 bases, the J end lost 10 bases, and 12 bases lay between the germline ends. Per germline, CDR1 SGHTA and CDR2 FQGNSA. Drawing the rest from reference TRBV7-2 and TRBJ1-6, the complete variable domain is GAGVSQSPSNKVTEKGKDVELRCDPISGHTALYWYRQSLGQGLEFLIYFQGNSAPDKSGLPSDRFSAERTGGSVSTLTIQRTQQEDSAVYLCASSRGVGSPLHFGNGTRLTVT.

V usage is TRBV7-9 and J usage is TRBJ1-1; TRBD1 is a possible D gene (6 bases). Trimming left V 1 base short and J 5 bases short, with 11 bases between. Germline CDR1 reads SEHNR; CDR2 reads FQNEAQ (reference sequence). The CDR3 is 14 amino acids. CDR3 in DNA: TGTGCCAGCAGCTTAGGGGGGACACTGACTGAAGCTTTCTTT. Its protein is CASSLGGTLTEAFF.

This chain connects TRBV5-6 to TRBJ2-7; D gene ambiguous. Trimming pared 2 bases from V and 2 bases from J, leaving 11 bases between. The CDR3 has 14 amino acids. Germline V CDR1 and CDR2: SGHDT, YYEEEE. This CDR3 is CASSLVGSPYEQYF. CDR3 DNA sequence: TGTGCCAGCAGCTTAGTGGGAAGTCCCTACGAGCAGTACTTC.

The gene calls are TRBV30 and TRBJ1-3; no reliable D call. The germline CDR1 and CDR2 sequences are GTSNPN and SVGIG (reference sequence). Trimming left V 2 bases short and J 2 bases short, with 16 bases between. This CDR3 region has 16 residues. In nucleotides, the CDR3 is TGTGCCTGGAGTCCCGGCAGTGGTCGTGCTGGAAACACCATATATTTT. It specifies CAWSPGSGRAGNTIYF.

V is TRBV7-2 and J is TRBJ2-7; a possible D gene is TRBD1 (6 bases). This CDR3 contains 15 residues. The V end lost 2 bases, the J end lost 7 bases, and 18 bases lay between the germline ends. Looked up from germline, CDR1 is SGHTA and CDR2 is FQGNSA. CDR3 nucleotides: TGTGCCAGCAGCTTACTGGGGGCGCAAGGCTATGAGCAGTACTTC. Its protein is CASSLLGAQGYEQYF.

The V and J genes are TRBV7-2 and TRBJ2-5; tentatively, D is TRBD2 (5 bases). The germline CDR1 and CDR2 sequences are SGHTA and FQGNSA. This CDR3 region has 14 residues. V was pared by 5 bases and J by 5 bases, with 15 bases between. The DNA of the CDR3 is TGTGCCAGCAGCGGACTTAGCCTGTCGGAGACCCAGTACTTC. As protein: CASSGLSLSETQYF.

The table lists this clonotype with a count of one. The gene calls are TRBV20-1 and TRBJ1-1; 9 bases match TRBD1. The V gene end was trimmed by 5 bases and the J gene end by 0 bases; junction bases not matched to a gene: 10. The germline CDR1 and CDR2 sequences are DFQATT and SNEGSKA (reference sequence). This CDR3 has 16 amino acids. CDR3 in DNA: TGCAGTGCTGACCCGGGACAGGGTTTCCTGAACACTGAAGCTTTCTTT. It specifies CSADPGQGFLNTEAFF.

This chain links TRBV7-2 with TRBJ1-2, with TRBD1 matching over 7 bases. The V segment lost 0 bases and the J segment 3 bases; nucleotides outside the gene matches: 4. CDR3 length: 15 residues. Germline V gene lookup returns CDR1 SGHTA and CDR2 FQGNSA. This CDR3 is CASSLAPGQHYGYTF. CDR3 bases: TGTGCCAGCAGCTTAGCGCCGGGACAGCACTATGGCTACACCTTC.

This clonotype was picked up a small number of times. The genes are TRBV10-3 and TRBJ1-3, with D uncertain. The CDR3 contains 13 residues. The V gene lost 8 bases and the J gene lost 0 bases, with 8 bases spanning the gap. Looked up from germline, CDR1 is ENHRY and CDR2 is SYGVKD. The CDR3 region is CAILAGSGNTIYF. The CDR3 bases are TGTGCCATCCTTGCAGGCTCTGGAAACACCATATATTTT.

This clonotype was seen a few times. V and J are TRBV10-3 and TRBJ1-1; 7 nucleotides agree with TRBD1. CDR1 is ENHRY and CDR2 is SYGVKD in the germline V gene. V shed 3 bases, J shed 5 bases, and the junction held 0 bases outside the gene matches. The CDR3 has 12 residues. Written as DNA, the CDR3 is TGTGCCATCAGTGAACAGGGGACTGAAGCTTTCTTT. Its translation: CAISEQGTEAFF.